This entry lists 11 T cell receptor beta chains sequenced from one sample in a study of T cell responses to AZD1222 COVID-19 vaccine. Produced via immunoSEQ multiplex PCR; TCRdb's table is partial and in-frame only. The data hold 93,000 or so clones, with roughly 91% observed a single time. Source: peripheral blood, taken on day 0 of AZD1222 vaccination. The receptor source for this set is an adult in good health.

The chain employs TRBV4-3 and TRBJ2-7; 9 bases match TRBD1. V lost 3 bases to trimming and J lost 3 bases; unmatched junction nucleotides: 6. Germline loops: CDR1 LGHNA, CDR2 YSLEER. The CDR3 length is 15 residues. In DNA form, the CDR3 reads TGCGCCAGCAGCCACGCCGGGACAGGGTACTACGAGCAGTACTTC. It is translated as CASSHAGTGYYEQYF.

The V gene is TRBV28, the J gene TRBJ2-7, with 9 bases matching TRBD2. The V and J ends lost 2 bases and 6 bases, in that order; junction bases with no gene match: 11. The CDR3 contains 16 residues. Germline V CDR1 and CDR2: MDHEN, SYDVKM. In DNA, the CDR3 is TGTGCCAGCAGTTTACCGTTAGCGGGAGTAGGGGGCGAGCAGTACTTC. This gives the protein CASSLPLAGVGGEQYF.

This rearrangement joins TRBV15 to TRBJ2-1, with 14 bases identical to TRBD2. This CDR3 is built from 16 residues. V shed 4 bases and J 3 bases; nucleotides not matched to a gene: 2. Germline V gene sequence: CDR1 LNHNV, CDR2 YYDKDF (reference sequence). CDR3 bases: TGTGCCACCAGCAAGGGGACTAGCGGGGGCTACAATGAGCAGTTCTTC. This translates into CATSKGTSGGYNEQFF.

The rearrangement joins TRBV30 to TRBJ2-1; D is unresolved. The V gene's germline CDR1 is GTSNPN and CDR2 SVGIG (reference sequence). The length of the CDR3 is 13 residues. V lost 4 bases, J lost 7 bases, and 14 bases lay in between. The CDR3 sequence is CAWNRFTGNEQFF. The CDR3 coding sequence is TGTGCCTGGAACAGATTTACTGGGAATGAGCAGTTCTTC.

The chain links TRBV18 to TRBJ2-7; 13 positions agree with TRBD2. This CDR3 spans 15 amino acids. Trimming took 6 bases from V and 2 from J; bases not matched to a gene: 4. Looked up from germline, CDR1 is KGHSH and CDR2 is LQKENI. The CDR3 DNA follows: TGTGCCAGCTCGCCTGGGACTAGCGGGGCCTACGAGCAGTACTTC. Amino acids: CASSPGTSGAYEQYF. Complete variable domain (other parts from reference TRBV18 and TRBJ2-7): NAGVMQNPRHLVRRRGQEARLRCSPMKGHSHVYWYRQLPEEGLKFMVYLQKENIIDESGMPKERFSAEFPKEGPSILRIQQVVRGDSAAYFCASSPGTSGAYEQYFGPGTRLTVT.

The table lists this clone with a count of one. V is TRBV5-1 and J is TRBJ2-2; 7 bases map to TRBD1. The germline CDR1 and CDR2 sequences are SGHRS and YFSETQ. Trimming cost V 1 base and J 4 bases; bases outside gene matches: 7. The CDR3 spans 16 residues. The CDR3 sequence: CASSLQLGQTTGELFF. The CDR3, as DNA: TGCGCCAGCAGCTTGCAGTTGGGACAGACCACCGGGGAGCTGTTTTTT.

The chain couples TRBV19 to TRBJ2-1; 12 bases agree with TRBD2. The germline V gene encodes CDR1 LNHDA and CDR2 SQIVND (reference sequence). This CDR3 is built from 16 residues. V shed 3 bases, J shed 7 bases, and the junction held 7 bases outside the gene matches. The CDR3 DNA reads TGTGCCAGTAGTATTACCGGGACTAGCGGGTCAAATGAGCAGTTCTTC. It yields the protein CASSITGTSGSNEQFF.

The chain links TRBV5-1 to TRBJ2-5; 7 bases match TRBD1. The CDR3 sequence is 14 residues long. The V and J ends lost 2 bases and 5 bases, in that order; junction bases with no gene match: 6. Germline V gene lookup returns CDR1 SGHRS and CDR2 YFSETQ. The CDR3 DNA follows: TGCGCCAGCAGCTTCGGACAGGTGGAGGAGACCCAGTACTTC. Translating gives CASSFGQVEETQYF.

J is TRBJ2-7 and V is TRBV11-3; D call uncertain. V was cut by 2 bases and J by 0 bases, with 11 bases left in between. The germline V gene has CDR1 SGHNT and CDR2 YENEEA. The CDR3 has 15 amino acids. Written as DNA, the CDR3 is TGTGCCAGCAGCTTACGCAGTGGTAGCTCCTACGAGCAGTACTTC. Its translation: CASSLRSGSSYEQYF.

This CDR3 reads CASSMTVAGGYEQYF. CDR3 sequence (DNA): TGTGCCAGTAGTATGACGGTAGCGGGAGGCTACGAGCAGTACTTC. The chain combines TRBV19 with TRBJ2-7; TRBD2 matches 10 bases. V lost 3 bases, J lost 3 bases, and 5 bases stayed unmatched. The CDR3 has 15 residues. Germline V lookup: CDR1 LNHDA, CDR2 SQIVND (reference sequence).

This chain connects TRBV15 to TRBJ2-3, with D unclear. Deletions cut 6 bases from V and 6 bases from J, with 16 bases between. Germline CDR1 reads LNHNV; CDR2 reads YYDKDF (reference sequence). CDR3 size: 14 residues. CDR3 sequence: CATSGHFLSDTQYF. CDR3 nucleotide sequence: TGTGCCACCAGTGGGCACTTCCTGAGCGATACGCAGTATTTT. The full variable domain, its missing parts supplied by reference TRBV15 and TRBJ2-3, is DAMVIQNPRYQVTQFGKPVTLSCSQTLNHNVMYWYQQKSSQAPKLLFHYYDKDFNNEADTPDNFQSRRPNTSFCFLDIRSPGLGDTAMYLCATSGHFLSDTQYFGPGTRLTVL.